This T cell receptor (beta chain) was profiled in a study of monozygotic twins with cystic fibrosis (dated by TCRdb to the early 2020s). Study-wide context: Barcoded libraries were prepared from approximately 2.9 micrograms of fragmented DNA with roughly 16 PCR cycles. The study compared TCR beta repertoires within and between 16 monozygotic twin pairs with cystic fibrosis to assess genetic influence on V and J gene usage. Made up mostly of children and adolescents, the cohort included ten female and six male twin pairs ranging in age from roughly 2.0 to 36.4 years, with a median of about 10 years. On the day blood was drawn, the twins' weight-for-height and FEVPerc (FEV1 disease centile) were ranked against those of the 1,000 or so cohort participants. Data for three of the twin pairs had been reported previously in another context. Study-wide findings and limitations: Simpson clonality was found to be generally low (median roughly 0.0092), suggesting a naive-dominated repertoire, although higher clonality was observed in the most severely affected patients. Nucleotide-identical clonotype sharing was significantly higher within monozygotic CF twin pairs than between unrelated CF individuals (P = 0.000026, Mann-Whitney). Only a small cohort was studied, and no association of shared CDR3 numbers with age, concordance or disease severity was found. In 13 of 16 pairs, V gene usage most closely resembled the co-twin's, and the same held for J usage in 8 of 16 pairs, a pattern suggesting genetic constraints.

CDR1 is given as LNHDA and CDR2 as SQIVND, both from the germline V gene (reference sequence). V is pared back by 5 bases and J by 11 bases, with 14 bases lying between the germline termini. From the cysteine through the phenylalanine, the CDR3 covers 12 amino acids. Kept here is only the CDR3 DNA, which spans 36 bases and is read in frame from base 1. About this clone: The antigen it recognizes is unknown. No base quality values were provided; no much bigger clone lies one nucleotide off.

TCR beta CDR3 regions were amplified by multiplex PCR using the immunoSEQ immune profiling system, following the manufacturer's instructions. An Illumina NextSeq system was used for sequencing. Under the source paper's analysis protocol: Sequence data were processed on the immunoSEQ Analyzer platform, and clonality was calculated as the square root of Simpson's index of productive rearrangements. Similarity in V and J usage was measured by Jensen-Shannon distance, and OLGA was used to compute CDR3 generation probabilities. Shared CDR3 sequences were searched in the immuneACCESS database (August 2020) and in VDJdb (December 2020). TCRdb's version of the immuneACCESS table is confined to in-frame rearrangements and falls short of the full clone set. An unresolved V gene accounts for under half of the shortfall where checked; the remainder is of unknown origin. Clone size and V and J calls were adopted from that table, with D and trimming inferred from the DNA. Recorded for this sample are around 30,000 clones; about 82% of them occurred a single time. The ten largest clonotypes hold approximately 0.93% of the sample.

The twin pairs came from the European Cystic Fibrosis Twin and Sibling Study Cohort, a cohort that recruited patients from over a hundred CF clinics across 14 European countries. Zygosity and CFTR genotype were verified in-house, with zygosity tested by multiplex PCR of nine short tandem repeat loci. Peripheral blood was taken from each twin, and clinical parameters were recorded on the day of blood sampling. Genomic DNA was isolated from peripheral blood cells with phenol/chloroform and kept in TE buffer at 4 degrees C. The receptor was derived from a girl aged 2-10 years with cystic fibrosis. Sequencing used blood. This chain is built from TRBV19 and TRBJ2-3, and possibly TRBD1, on 6 matching bases. CDR3 protein: CASSSPGHRQYF. The DNA sequence reads TGTGCCAGTAGTTCCCCGGGACATCGGCAGTATTTT.